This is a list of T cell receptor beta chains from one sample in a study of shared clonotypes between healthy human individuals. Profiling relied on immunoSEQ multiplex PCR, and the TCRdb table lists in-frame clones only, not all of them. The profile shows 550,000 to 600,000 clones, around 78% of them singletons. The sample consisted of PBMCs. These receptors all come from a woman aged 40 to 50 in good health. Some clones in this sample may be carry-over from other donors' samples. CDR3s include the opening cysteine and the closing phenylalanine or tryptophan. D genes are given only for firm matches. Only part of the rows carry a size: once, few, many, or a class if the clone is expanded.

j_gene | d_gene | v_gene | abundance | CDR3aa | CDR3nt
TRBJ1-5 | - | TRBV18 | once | CASSNLQGNQPQHF | TGTGCCAGCTCAAATTTGCAGGGCAATCAGCCCCAGCATTTT
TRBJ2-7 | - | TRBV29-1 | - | CSVEARPYEQYF | TGCAGCGTTGAAGCCAGGCCCTACGAGCAGTACTTC
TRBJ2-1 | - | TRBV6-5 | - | CASSRDFTEQFF | TGTGCCAGCAGTCGTGACTTCACCGAGCAGTTCTTC
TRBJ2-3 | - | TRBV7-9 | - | CASSERVPSTDTQYF | TGTGCCAGCAGCGAGCGGGTCCCTAGCACAGATACGCAGTATTTT
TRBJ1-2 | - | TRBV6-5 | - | CASSYKASSRDGYTF | TGTGCCAGCAGTTACAAGGCCAGCTCCCGGGATGGCTACACCTTC
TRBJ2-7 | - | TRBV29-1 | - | CSVVVGSSYEQYF | TGCAGCGTTGTGGTGGGCAGCTCCTACGAGCAGTACTTC
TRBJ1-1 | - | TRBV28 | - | CASRFVGWNTEAFF | TGTGCCAGCAGATTCGTGGGCTGGAACACTGAAGCTTTCTTT
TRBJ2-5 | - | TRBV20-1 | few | CSAPASGKYF | TGCAGTGCTCCCGCCTCAGGGAAGTACTTC
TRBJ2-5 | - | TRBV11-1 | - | CASSTTGSETQYF | TGTGCCAGCAGCACCACAGGGTCCGAGACCCAGTACTTC
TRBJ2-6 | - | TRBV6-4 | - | CATKPFSGANVLTF | TGTGCCACTAAGCCTTTCTCTGGGGCCAACGTCCTGACTTTC
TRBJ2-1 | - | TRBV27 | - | CASSLGPPVYNEQFF | TGTGCCAGCAGTTTAGGTCCCCCGGTTTACAATGAGCAGTTCTTC
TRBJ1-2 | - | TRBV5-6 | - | CASSLGRSNYGYTF | TGTGCCAGCAGCTTGGGACGGTCTAACTATGGCTACACCTTC
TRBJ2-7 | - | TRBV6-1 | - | CASSLQGGTYEQYF | TGTGCCAGCAGCTTACAGGGTGGGACCTACGAGCAGTACTTC
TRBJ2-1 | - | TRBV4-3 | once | CASSQDRALQKQFF | TGCGCCAGCAGCCAAGATAGGGCACTTCAGAAGCAGTTCTTC
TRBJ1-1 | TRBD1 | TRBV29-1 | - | CSVGGQGSIPEAFF | TGCAGCGTCGGAGGACAGGGTTCCATCCCTGAAGCTTTCTTT
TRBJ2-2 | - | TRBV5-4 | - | CASRVNGGELFF | TGCGCCAGCAGGGTGAATGGCGGGGAGCTGTTTTTT
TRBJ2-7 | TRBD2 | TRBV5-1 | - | CASSLGTSVYEQYF | TGCGCCAGCAGCTTAGGGACTAGCGTGTACGAGCAGTACTTC
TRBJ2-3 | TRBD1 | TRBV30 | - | CAWEGDRATDTQYF | TGTGCCTGGGAGGGGGACAGGGCCACAGATACGCAGTATTTT
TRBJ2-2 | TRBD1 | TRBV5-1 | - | CASSTGQGNTGELFF | TGCGCCAGCAGCACGGGACAGGGAAACACCGGGGAGCTGTTTTTT
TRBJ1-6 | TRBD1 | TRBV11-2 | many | CASSVPGQAPKAALHF | TGTGCCAGCAGCGTCCCGGGACAGGCGCCTAAGGCGGCCCTCCACTTT
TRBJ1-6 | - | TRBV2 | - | CASSGMGYSPLHF | TGTGCCAGCTCCGGGATGGGTTATTCACCCCTCCACTTT
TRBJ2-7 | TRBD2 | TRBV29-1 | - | CSVAWTSYEQYF | TGCAGCGTCGCTTGGACTAGCTACGAGCAGTACTTC
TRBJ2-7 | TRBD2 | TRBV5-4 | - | CASSHLAGEDYEQYF | TGTGCCAGCAGCCATCTAGCGGGGGAAGACTACGAGCAGTACTTC
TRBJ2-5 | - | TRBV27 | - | CASRLITQETQYF | TGTGCCAGCAGACTTATAACGCAAGAGACCCAGTACTTC
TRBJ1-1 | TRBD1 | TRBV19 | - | CASTPQGDTEAFF | TGTGCCAGTACCCCTCAGGGGGACACTGAAGCTTTCTTT
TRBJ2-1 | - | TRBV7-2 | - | CASSLAVYNEQFF | TGTGCCAGCAGCTTAGCAGTTTACAATGAGCAGTTCTTC
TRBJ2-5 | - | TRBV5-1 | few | CASSFLGRLEQETQYF | TGCGCCAGCAGCTTTTTAGGTCGACTAGAACAAGAGACCCAGTACTTC
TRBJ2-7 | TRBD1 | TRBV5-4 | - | CASSSGTGRYEQYF | TGTGCCAGCAGCTCCGGGACAGGGCGCTACGAGCAGTACTTC
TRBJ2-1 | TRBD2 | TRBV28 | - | CASSSLAGGSYNEQFF | TGTGCCAGCAGTTCTCTAGCGGGAGGTTCCTACAATGAGCAGTTCTTC
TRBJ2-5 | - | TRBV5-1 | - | CASGNTVGGETQYF | TGCGCCAGCGGCAACACCGTAGGTGGAGAGACCCAGTACTTC
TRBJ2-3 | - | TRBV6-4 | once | CASSGDGSSDTQYF | TGTGCCAGCAGTGGGGACGGGAGTTCAGATACGCAGTATTTT
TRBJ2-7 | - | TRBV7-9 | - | CASSLAGETYEQYF | TGTGCCAGCAGCTTAGCGGGGGAGACCTACGAGCAGTACTTC
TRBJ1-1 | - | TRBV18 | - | CASSARGVTEAFF | TGTGCCAGCTCAGCTAGAGGGGTCACTGAAGCTTTCTTT
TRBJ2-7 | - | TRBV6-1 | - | CASSTRGRSYEQYF | TGTGCCAGCAGTACCCGGGGAAGGTCCTACGAGCAGTACTTC
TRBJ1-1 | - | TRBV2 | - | CASDIMNTEAFF | TGTGCCAGCGACATCATGAACACTGAAGCTTTCTTT
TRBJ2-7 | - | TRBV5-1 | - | CASSLGRGQTYEQYF | TGCGCCAGCAGCTTGGGGCGGGGACAGACCTACGAGCAGTACTTC
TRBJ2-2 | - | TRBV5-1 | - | CASSLKGGMNTGELFF | TGCGCCAGCAGCTTGAAGGGCGGGATGAACACCGGGGAGCTGTTTTTT
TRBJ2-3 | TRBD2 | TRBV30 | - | CAWSSSGAITDTQYF | TGTGCCTGGAGTAGTAGCGGGGCTATAACAGATACGCAGTATTTT
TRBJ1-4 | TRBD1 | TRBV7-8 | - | CASSPSRGRANEKLFF | TGTGCCAGCAGTCCTAGCAGGGGGCGGGCTAATGAAAAACTGTTTTTT
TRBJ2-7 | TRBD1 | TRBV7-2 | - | CASSLAVGQGGTYEQYF | TGTGCCAGCAGCTTAGCGGTGGGACAGGGTGGCACCTACGAGCAGTACTTC
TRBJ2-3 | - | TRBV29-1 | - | CSVDSGAGDTQYF | TGCAGCGTTGACTCGGGGGCGGGAGATACGCAGTATTTT
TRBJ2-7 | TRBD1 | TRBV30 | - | CAWHRDSRAYEQYF | TGTGCCTGGCACAGGGACAGCAGGGCCTACGAGCAGTACTTC
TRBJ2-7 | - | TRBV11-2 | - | CASTPVSGPLSSYEQYF | TGTGCCAGCACCCCCGTTAGCGGACCCCTAAGCTCCTACGAGCAGTACTTC
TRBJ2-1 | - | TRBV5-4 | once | CASSQSGSYNEQFF | TGTGCCAGCAGCCAGAGCGGATCCTACAATGAGCAGTTCTTC
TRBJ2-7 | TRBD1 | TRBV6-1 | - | CASTGTGGFEQYF | TGTGCCAGCACTGGGACAGGGGGCTTCGAGCAGTACTTC
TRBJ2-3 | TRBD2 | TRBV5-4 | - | CASSRRTSGEDTQYF | TGTGCCAGCAGCAGAAGGACTAGCGGGGAAGATACGCAGTATTTT
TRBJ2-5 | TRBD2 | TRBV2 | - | CASSPTSGRGLETQYF | TGTGCCAGCAGCCCGACTAGCGGGAGGGGCCTTGAGACCCAGTACTTC